The 21 T cell receptor beta chains given below trace back to one sample, sequenced in a study of cytomegalovirus exposure and HLA in healthy donors. Researchers ran the PCR with 60 Vbeta and 13 Jbeta primers. Sequencing was performed with immunoSEQ multiplex PCR; in TCRdb, only in-frame clones are kept and a portion is missing. The table includes about 82,000 clones, 80% to 90% detected once. Material: PBMCs. All receptors derive from a man aged 70-80 years in good health and CMV-seropositive.

Remarks on this clone: Other DNA sequences within the sample encode an identical CDR3. The chain combines TRBV2 with TRBJ2-3, with 12 bases aligning to TRBD2. The CDR3 has 15 residues. The junction had 7 bases not matched to a gene; V was cut back by 6 bases and J by 6 bases. Germline CDR1 and CDR2: SNHLY and FYNNEI. This CDR3 is CASRKLAGGSDTQYF. Here the CDR3 DNA reads TGTGCCAGCAGGAAACTAGCGGGGGGTTCGGATACGCAGTATTTT.

The J gene is TRBJ1-2, the V gene TRBV4-1, with 8 bases lining up with TRBD1. Germline V gives CDR1 MGHRA, CDR2 YSYEKL. CDR3 size: 17 residues. With 1 base clipped from V and 6 bases from J, the junction kept 13 bases outside the gene matches. CDR3 in DNA: TGCGCCAGCAGCCAAGCACAGGGGGTTGGAGTTGACGATGGCTACACCTTC. Translation: CASSQAQGVGVDDGYTF.

The V gene is TRBV27, the J gene TRBJ1-2; 10 nucleotides align to TRBD1. Germline CDR1 MNHEY, CDR2 SMNVEV (reference sequence). The junction had 5 bases not matched to a gene; V was cut back by 5 bases and J by 5 bases. The CDR3 has 14 residues. The CDR3 region has the DNA TGTGCCAGCAGTCCAAGGGACAGGGGTTATGGCTACACCTTC. Protein product: CASSPRDRGYGYTF.

This chain connects TRBV7-9 to TRBJ1-2; tentative D call: TRBD1 (6 bases). The germline V gene has CDR1 SEHNR and CDR2 FQNEAQ (reference sequence). V lost 5 bases, J lost 3 bases, and 7 bases lay in between. The CDR3 has 12 amino acids. The CDR3 loop is CASSAGDYGYTF. The CDR3 DNA reads TGTGCCAGCAGCGCAGGGGACTATGGCTACACCTTC.

The chain is built from TRBV11-3 and TRBJ2-1; a weak D match, TRBD1 (5 bases). Germline V gene lookup returns CDR1 SGHNT and CDR2 YENEEA. This CDR3 comprises 12 residues. The V end lost 5 bases, the J end lost 9 bases, and 11 bases lay between the germline ends. CDR3 nucleotides: TGTGCCAGCAGCCCCGGAAGGGGTGAGCAGTTCTTC. This codes for CASSPGRGEQFF.

The rearrangement links TRBV9 to TRBJ1-2, with 9 bases matching TRBD1. Germline-derived CDR1 and CDR2 are SGDLS and YYNGEE. CDR3 size: 15 residues. J was trimmed by 1 base and V by 6 bases; bases with no gene match: 7. CDR3 residues: CASTKDRGGNYGYTF. DNA for the CDR3: TGTGCCAGCACCAAGGACAGGGGAGGTAACTATGGCTACACCTTC. Based on the CDR3 plus reference TRBV9 and TRBJ1-2, the full variable domain is DSGVTQTPKHLITATGQRVTLRCSPRSGDLSVYWYQQSLDQGLQFLIQYYNGEERAKGNILERFSAQQFPDLHSELNLSSLELGDSALYFCASTKDRGGNYGYTFGSGTRLTVV.

The chain links TRBV25-1 to TRBJ1-2; D is uncertain. Trimming took 5 bases from V and 8 from J, leaving 15 bases between them. The germline V gene encodes CDR1 MGHDK and CDR2 SYGVNS. The CDR3 extends over 13 amino acids. CDR3 residues: CASSFGSPGGYTF. CDR3 in DNA: TGTGCCAGCAGTTTCGGGTCCCCGGGGGGCTACACCTTC.

The J gene is TRBJ1-4, the V gene TRBV29-1; D remains ambiguous. This CDR3 has 13 amino acids. V was trimmed by 4 bases and J by 4 bases, leaving 10 bases between them. CDR1 and CDR2 from the germline V gene are SQVTM and ANQGSEA. The chain's CDR3 is CSVARQVNEKLFF. As DNA, the CDR3 is TGCAGCGTTGCCCGGCAGGTTAATGAAAAACTGTTTTTT.

This clone was detected only a few times. The rearrangement joins TRBV6-4 to TRBJ2-1; 10 nucleotides match TRBD2. J was trimmed by 2 bases and V by 4 bases; bases with no gene match: 2. CDR1 MRHNA and CDR2 SNTAGT come from the germline V gene. The CDR3 has 15 amino acids. The CDR3 spells CASSALAGTYNEQFF. CDR3 nucleotides: TGTGCCAGCAGTGCACTAGCGGGAACCTACAATGAGCAGTTCTTC.

This clone was seen a few times. V gene TRBV7-3 combines with J gene TRBJ2-3; 13 bases line up with TRBD2. V shed 5 bases and J 4 bases; nucleotides not matched to a gene: 6. The CDR3 totals 16 residues. Looked up from germline, CDR1 is SGHTA and CDR2 is FQGTGA. The CDR3 region has the DNA TGTGCCAGCAGCCCCGGACTAGCGGGAGCCGCAGATACGCAGTATTTT. Translation gives CASSPGLAGAADTQYF.

This clone has more than one count but fewer than ten. The chain has TRBV6-5 and TRBJ2-1, with D maybe TRBD1 (5 bases). Germline V gene sequence: CDR1 MNHEY, CDR2 SVGAGI. This CDR3 is 16 amino acids long. Trimming shortened V by 1 base and J by 7 bases, and 17 bases separated the two germline ends. The chain's CDR3 is CASSYLSGQRDNEQFF. CDR3 bases: TGTGCCAGCAGTTACTTGTCAGGGCAAAGGGATAATGAGCAGTTCTTC.

The chain joins TRBV28 to TRBJ1-1; tentative D call: TRBD1 (6 bases). V was pared by 6 bases and J by 5 bases, with 16 bases between. This CDR3 spans 14 amino acids. CDR1 is MDHEN, CDR2 SYDVKM, per germline. CDR3 sequence: CASRFTTGRTEAFF. The CDR3 DNA sequence: TGTGCCAGCAGGTTCACCACAGGGCGTACTGAAGCTTTCTTT.

The chain carries TRBV6-1 and TRBJ2-7; 11 bases are a match to TRBD2. The CDR3 is 14 amino acids. The trim removed 4 bases at V and 5 bases at J, leaving 4 bases unmatched. Germline lookup yields CDR1 MNHNS and CDR2 SASEGT. CDR3 amino acids: CASSVAGGRDEQYF. The CDR3 DNA is TGTGCCAGCAGTGTAGCGGGAGGGCGGGACGAGCAGTACTTC.

This clone was recorded only once. The chain uses TRBV11-2 and TRBJ2-2; 9 nucleotides align to TRBD1. The CDR3 is 15 amino acids. Germline CDR1 SGHAT, CDR2 FQNNGV. Unmatched junction bases numbered 5, after V lost 5 bases and J lost 4 bases. DNA of the CDR3: TGTGCCAGCAGCCCACAGGGGGCGAGCACCGGGGAGCTGTTTTTT. Encoded protein: CASSPQGASTGELFF. Filled out from reference TRBV11-2 and TRBJ2-2, the complete variable domain reads EAGVAQSPRYKIIEKRQSVAFWCNPISGHATLYWYQQILGQGPKLLIQFQNNGVVDDSQLPKDRFSAERLKGVDSTLKIQPAKLEDSAVYLCASSPQGASTGELFFGEGSRLTVL.

The chain combines TRBV6-4 with TRBJ2-3; TRBD2 agrees at 8 bases. CDR3 size: 16 residues. Trimming took 6 bases from V and 1 from J; bases not matched to a gene: 9. CDR1 and CDR2 (germline): MRHNA, SNTAGT. In DNA, the CDR3 is TGTGCCAGCAGCCAACTAGCGGTGAGTCGCACAGATACGCAGTATTTT. It specifies CASSQLAVSRTDTQYF.

The V and J genes are TRBV5-6 and TRBJ1-1; no reliable D call. The CDR3 totals 14 residues. Per germline, CDR1 SGHDT and CDR2 YYEEEE. V was trimmed by 0 bases and J by 4 bases, leaving 10 bases between them. CDR3 in DNA: TGTGCCAGCAGCTTGGTCGGAGGGAGCACTGAAGCTTTCTTT. Residues: CASSLVGGSTEAFF.

Note on this clone: Its ends do not fully match the called genes, so a read error is possible. V and J are TRBV9 and TRBJ2-5; TRBD2 agrees at 8 bases. Germline CDR1 and CDR2: SGDLS and YYNGEE. The CDR3 consists of 15 residues. The CDR3 loop is CASSEGSGGGETQYF. CDR3 nucleotides: TGTGCCAGTAGCGAGGGGAGCGGGGGTGGAGAGACCCAGTACTTC. Combining the CDR3 with reference TRBV9 and TRBJ2-5 gives the whole variable domain DSGVTQTPKHLITATGQRVTLRCSPRSGDLSVYWYQQSLDQGLQFLIQYYNGEERAKGNILERFSAQQFPDLHSELNLSSLELGDSALYFCASSEGSGGGETQYFGPGTRLLVL.

A single count supports this clone. This rearrangement joins TRBV9 to TRBJ2-5; 7 nucleotides line up with TRBD2. The CDR3 is made up of 13 amino acids. Losses at the gene ends were 5 bases for V and 4 bases for J; bases not matched to a gene: 5. Germline V gene lookup returns CDR1 SGDLS and CDR2 YYNGEE. CDR3 coding DNA: TGTGCCAGCAGGGCGGGAGAGGGAGAGACCCAGTACTTC. The encoded protein is CASRAGEGETQYF.

This clone was counted only a few times. This chain connects TRBV5-1 to TRBJ1-1, with TRBD1 identical over 12 bases. From germline, CDR1 is SGHRS and CDR2 YFSETQ. The trim removed 6 bases at V and 1 base at J, leaving 4 bases unmatched. The CDR3 has 15 amino acids. CDR3 sequence: CASTGTGGRNTEAFF. Here the CDR3 DNA reads TGCGCCAGCACTGGGACAGGGGGCCGGAACACTGAAGCTTTCTTT.

This clone was observed a handful of times. The chain carries TRBV6-5 and TRBJ2-3, with D possibly matching TRBD2 (6 bases). The CDR3 loop spans 16 amino acids. V gave up 4 bases and J gave up 0 bases, with 14 bases separating them. Germline V CDR1 and CDR2: MNHEY, SVGAGI. CDR3 bases: TGTGCCAGCAGTTTTCTAGCGACCTCTAGCACAGATACGCAGTATTTT. This encodes CASSFLATSSTDTQYF.

The chain carries TRBV7-9 and TRBJ1-2, with a tentative D call TRBD1 (6 bases). With 5 bases removed from V and 7 bases from J, the gap between germline ends came to 14 bases. The germline gives CDR1 SEHNR, CDR2 FQNEAQ (reference sequence). The CDR3 has 13 residues. The CDR3 bases are TGTGCCAGCAGCCGCGCACAGGGTGGTGGCTACACCTTC. This encodes CASSRAQGGGYTF.